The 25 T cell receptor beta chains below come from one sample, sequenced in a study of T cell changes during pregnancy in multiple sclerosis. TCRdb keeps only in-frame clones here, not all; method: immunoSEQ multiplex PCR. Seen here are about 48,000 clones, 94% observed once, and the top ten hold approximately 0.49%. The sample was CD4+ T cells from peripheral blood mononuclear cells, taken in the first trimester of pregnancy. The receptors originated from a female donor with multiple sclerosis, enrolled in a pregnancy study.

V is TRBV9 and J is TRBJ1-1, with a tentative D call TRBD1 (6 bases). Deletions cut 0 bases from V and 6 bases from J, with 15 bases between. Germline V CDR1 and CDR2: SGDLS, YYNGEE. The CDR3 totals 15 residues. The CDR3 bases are TGTGCCAGCAGCGTAGCTACTGGGGGCGCGGCTGAAGCTTTCTTT. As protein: CASSVATGGAAEAFF.

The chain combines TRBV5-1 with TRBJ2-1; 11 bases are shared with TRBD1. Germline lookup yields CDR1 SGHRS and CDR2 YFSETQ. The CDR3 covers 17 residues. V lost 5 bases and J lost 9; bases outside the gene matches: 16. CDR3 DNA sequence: TGCGCCAGCAGAAGGCTATTTCCGGGACAGGGGGGGGGTGAGCAGTTCTTC. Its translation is CASRRLFPGQGGGEQFF. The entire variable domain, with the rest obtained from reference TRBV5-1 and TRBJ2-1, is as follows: KAGVTQTPRYLIKTRGQQVTLSCSPISGHRSVSWYQQTPGQGLQFLFEYFSETQRNKGNFPGRFSGRQFSNSRSEMNVSTLELGDSALYLCASRRLFPGQGGGEQFFGPGTRLTVL.

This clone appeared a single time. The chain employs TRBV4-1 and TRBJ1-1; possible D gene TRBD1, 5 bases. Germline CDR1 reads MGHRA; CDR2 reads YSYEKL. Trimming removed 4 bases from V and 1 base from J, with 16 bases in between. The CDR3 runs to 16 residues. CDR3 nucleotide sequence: TGCGCCAGCAGCCGTAGCTTGGGGAGGGGGAACACTGAAGCTTTCTTT. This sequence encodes CASSRSLGRGNTEAFF.

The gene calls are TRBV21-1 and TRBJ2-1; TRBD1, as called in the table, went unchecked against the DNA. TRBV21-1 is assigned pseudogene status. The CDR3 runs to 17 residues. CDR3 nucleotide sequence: TGTGCCAGCAGCGTCCGGGACAGGGTGTATATGGACAATGAGCAGTTCTTC. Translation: CASSVRDRVYMDNEQFF.

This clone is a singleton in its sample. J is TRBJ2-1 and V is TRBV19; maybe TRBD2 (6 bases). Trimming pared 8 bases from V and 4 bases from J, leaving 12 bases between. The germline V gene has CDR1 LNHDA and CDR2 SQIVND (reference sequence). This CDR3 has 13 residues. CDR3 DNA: TGTGCCAGTTCACGCGGGGTTTACAATGAGCAGTTCTTC. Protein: CASSRGVYNEQFF. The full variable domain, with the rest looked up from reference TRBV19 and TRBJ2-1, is DGGITQSPKYLFRKEGQNVTLSCEQNLNHDAMYWYRQDPGQGLRLIYYSQIVNDFQKGDIAEGYSVSREKKESFPLTVTSAQKNPTAFYLCASSRGVYNEQFFGPGTRLTVL.

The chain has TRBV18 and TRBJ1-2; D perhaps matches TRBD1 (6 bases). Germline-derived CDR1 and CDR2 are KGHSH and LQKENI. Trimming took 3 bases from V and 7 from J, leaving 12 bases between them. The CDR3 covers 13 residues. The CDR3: CASSPSDSGGYTF. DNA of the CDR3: TGTGCCAGCTCACCCTCGGACAGCGGTGGCTACACCTTC.

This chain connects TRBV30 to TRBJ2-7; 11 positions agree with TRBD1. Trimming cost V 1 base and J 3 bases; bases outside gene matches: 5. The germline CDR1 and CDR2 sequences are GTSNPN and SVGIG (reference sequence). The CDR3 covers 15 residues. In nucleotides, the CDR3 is TGTGCCTGGAGTGGGGGGGACAGGGGGTTCTACGAGCAGTACTTC. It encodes CAWSGGDRGFYEQYF.

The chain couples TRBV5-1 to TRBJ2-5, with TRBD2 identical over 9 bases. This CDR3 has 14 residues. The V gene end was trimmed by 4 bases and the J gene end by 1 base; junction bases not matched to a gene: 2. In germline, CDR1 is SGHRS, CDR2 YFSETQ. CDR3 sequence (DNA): TGCGCCAGCAGCCCTAGCGGGGCCCAAGAGACCCAGTACTTC. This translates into CASSPSGAQETQYF.

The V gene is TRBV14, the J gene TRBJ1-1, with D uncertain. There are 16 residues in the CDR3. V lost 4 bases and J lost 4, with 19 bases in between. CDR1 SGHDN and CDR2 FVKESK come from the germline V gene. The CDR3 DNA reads TGTGCCAGCAGCCTGGGAGGGCTACTACTGGGCACTGAAGCTTTCTTT. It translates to CASSLGGLLLGTEAFF. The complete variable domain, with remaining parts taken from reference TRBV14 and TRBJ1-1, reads EAGVTQFPSHSVIEKGQTVTLRCDPISGHDNLYWYRRVMGKEIKFLLHFVKESKQDESGMPNNRFLAERTGGTYSTLKVQPAELEDSGVYFCASSLGGLLLGTEAFFGQGTRLTVV.

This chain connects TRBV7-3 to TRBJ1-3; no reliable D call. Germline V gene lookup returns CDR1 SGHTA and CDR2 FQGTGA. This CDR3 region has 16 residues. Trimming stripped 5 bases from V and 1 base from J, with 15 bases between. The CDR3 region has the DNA TGTGCCAGCAGCCCCACACCAGTCGTGTCTGGAAACACCATATATTTT. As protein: CASSPTPVVSGNTIYF.

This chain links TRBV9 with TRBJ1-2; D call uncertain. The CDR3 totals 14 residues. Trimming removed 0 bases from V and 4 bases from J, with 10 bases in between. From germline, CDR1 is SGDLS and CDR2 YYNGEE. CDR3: CASSVGLGLYGYTF. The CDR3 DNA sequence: TGTGCCAGCAGCGTAGGACTCGGACTCTATGGCTACACCTTC.

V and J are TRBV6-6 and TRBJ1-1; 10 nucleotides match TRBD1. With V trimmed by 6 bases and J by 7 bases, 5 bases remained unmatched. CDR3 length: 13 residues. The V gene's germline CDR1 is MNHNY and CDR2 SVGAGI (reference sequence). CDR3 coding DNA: TGTGCCAGCAGCTTCGGACAGGGGGTTGAAGCTTTCTTT. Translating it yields CASSFGQGVEAFF.

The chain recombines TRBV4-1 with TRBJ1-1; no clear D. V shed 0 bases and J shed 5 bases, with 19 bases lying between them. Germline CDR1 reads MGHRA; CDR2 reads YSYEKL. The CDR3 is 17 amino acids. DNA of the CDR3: TGCGCCAGCAGCCAAGATTCTTTGGGAGGTCGAAAAACTGAAGCTTTCTTT. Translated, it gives CASSQDSLGGRKTEAFF.

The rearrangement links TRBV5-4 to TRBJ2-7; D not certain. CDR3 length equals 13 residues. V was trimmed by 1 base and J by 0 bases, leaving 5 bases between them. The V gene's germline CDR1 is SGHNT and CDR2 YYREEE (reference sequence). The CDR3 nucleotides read TGTGCCAGCAGCTTGACAGACTCCTACGAGCAGTACTTC. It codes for CASSLTDSYEQYF.

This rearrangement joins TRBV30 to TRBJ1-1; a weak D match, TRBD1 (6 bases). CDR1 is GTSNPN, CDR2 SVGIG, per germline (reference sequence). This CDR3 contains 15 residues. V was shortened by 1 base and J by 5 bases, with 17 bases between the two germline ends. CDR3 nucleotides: TGTGCCTGGAGTGCTACAGGGATTGGGAAGACTGAAGCTTTCTTT. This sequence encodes CAWSATGIGKTEAFF.

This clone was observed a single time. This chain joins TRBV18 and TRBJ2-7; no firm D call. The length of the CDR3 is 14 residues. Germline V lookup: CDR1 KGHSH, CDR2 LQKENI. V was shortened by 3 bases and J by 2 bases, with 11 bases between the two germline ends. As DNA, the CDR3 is TGTGCCAGCTCACCTGGCAGAACTACCTACGAGCAGTACTTC. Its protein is CASSPGRTTYEQYF. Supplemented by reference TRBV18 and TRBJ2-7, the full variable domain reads NAGVMQNPRHLVRRRGQEARLRCSPMKGHSHVYWYRQLPEEGLKFMVYLQKENIIDESGMPKERFSAEFPKEGPSILRIQQVVRGDSAAYFCASSPGRTTYEQYFGPGTRLTVT.

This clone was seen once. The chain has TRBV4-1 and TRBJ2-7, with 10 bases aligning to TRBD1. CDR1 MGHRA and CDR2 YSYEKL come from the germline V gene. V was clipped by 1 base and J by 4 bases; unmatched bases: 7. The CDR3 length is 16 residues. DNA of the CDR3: TGCGCCAGCAGCCAAGGCGGGACAGGGGCCCTATACGAGCAGTACTTC. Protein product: CASSQGGTGALYEQYF.

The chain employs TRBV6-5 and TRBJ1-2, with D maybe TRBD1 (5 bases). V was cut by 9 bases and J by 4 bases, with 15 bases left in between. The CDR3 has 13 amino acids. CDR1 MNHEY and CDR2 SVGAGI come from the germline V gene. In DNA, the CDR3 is TGTGCCAGTCGCCAGGGACTGAGCTATGGCTACACCTTC. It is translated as CASRQGLSYGYTF.

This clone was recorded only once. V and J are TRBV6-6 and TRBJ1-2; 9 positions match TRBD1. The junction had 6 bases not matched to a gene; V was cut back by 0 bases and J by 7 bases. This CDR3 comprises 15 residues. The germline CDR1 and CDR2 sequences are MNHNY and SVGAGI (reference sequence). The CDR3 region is CASSYSGTGQGGYTF. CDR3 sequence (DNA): TGTGCCAGCAGTTACTCGGGGACAGGGCAGGGTGGCTACACCTTC.

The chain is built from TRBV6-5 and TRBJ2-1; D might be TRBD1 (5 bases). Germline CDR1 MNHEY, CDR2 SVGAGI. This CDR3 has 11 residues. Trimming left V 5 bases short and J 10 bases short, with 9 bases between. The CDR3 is CASSKGLEQFF. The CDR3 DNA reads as TGTGCCAGCAGTAAGGGGCTCGAGCAGTTCTTC.

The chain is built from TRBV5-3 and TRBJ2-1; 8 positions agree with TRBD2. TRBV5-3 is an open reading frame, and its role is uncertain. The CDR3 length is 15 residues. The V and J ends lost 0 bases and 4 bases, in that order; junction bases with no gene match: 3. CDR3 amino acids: CARSLGSGTYNEQFF. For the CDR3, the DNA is TGTGCCAGAAGCTTGGGTAGCGGGACTTACAATGAGCAGTTCTTC.

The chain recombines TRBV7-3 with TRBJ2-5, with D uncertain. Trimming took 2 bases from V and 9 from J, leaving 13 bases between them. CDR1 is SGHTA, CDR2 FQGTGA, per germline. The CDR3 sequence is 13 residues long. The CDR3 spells CASSLLLGSAQYF. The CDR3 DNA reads TGTGCCAGCAGCTTACTTCTAGGCTCGGCCCAGTACTTC.

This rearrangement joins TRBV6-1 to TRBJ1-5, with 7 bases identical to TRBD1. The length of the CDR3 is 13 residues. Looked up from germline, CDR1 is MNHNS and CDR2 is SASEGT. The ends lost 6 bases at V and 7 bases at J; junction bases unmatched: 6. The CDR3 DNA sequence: TGTGCCAGCAGAGACAGGGATCTCCAGCCCCAGCATTTT. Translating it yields CASRDRDLQPQHF.

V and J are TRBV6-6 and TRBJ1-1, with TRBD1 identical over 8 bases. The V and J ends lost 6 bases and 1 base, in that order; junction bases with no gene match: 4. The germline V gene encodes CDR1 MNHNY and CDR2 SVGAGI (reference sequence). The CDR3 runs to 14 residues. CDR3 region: CASRSGTGNTEAFF. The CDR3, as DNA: TGTGCCAGCAGGTCCGGGACAGGGAACACTGAAGCTTTCTTT.

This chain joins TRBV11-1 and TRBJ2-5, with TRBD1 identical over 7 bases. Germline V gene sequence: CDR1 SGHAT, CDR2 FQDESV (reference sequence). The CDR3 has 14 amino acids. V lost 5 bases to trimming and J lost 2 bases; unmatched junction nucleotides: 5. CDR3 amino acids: CASSPRDRQETQYF. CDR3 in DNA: TGTGCCAGCAGCCCTCGGGACAGACAAGAGACCCAGTACTTC.